This T cell receptor (beta chain) was identified in a study of T cell responses to AZD1222 COVID-19 vaccine. Assay used: immunoSEQ multiplex PCR; TCRdb lists only in-frame clones, some missing. The table shows about 140,000 clones, with 80% to 95% occurring only once. In regard to this clone: Its matching antigen is unknown.

The germline CDR1 and CDR2 sequences are SEHNR and FQNEAQ (reference sequence). The length of the CDR3 is 18 residues. With V trimmed by 1 base and J by 4 bases, 8 bases remained unmatched. Study-wide results and limits: It should be noted that donors were predominantly white British and more often female, and clonal diversity was possibly underestimated. Repertoires were sampled only after the peak T cell response. Two AZD1222 administrations were followed by greater Spike-specific TCR breadth and depth.

The source of this sequence is an adult in good health. This sequence joins TRBV7-9 and TRBJ2-7, with 15 bases that match TRBD2. The source material was peripheral blood, sampled on day 0 of AZD1222 vaccination. For the CDR3, the DNA is TGTGCCAGCAGCTTAGGGCGTTGGGGGACTAGCGGGAGGTACGAGCAGTACTTC. The encoded protein is CASSLGRWGTSGRYEQYF. The full variable domain, rest sourced from reference TRBV7-9 and TRBJ2-7, is DTGVSQNPRHKITKRGQNVTFRCDPISEHNRLYWYRQTLGQGPEFLTYFQNEAQLEKSRLLSDRFSAERPKGSFSTLEIQRTEQGDSAMYLCASSLGRWGTSGRYEQYFGPGTRLTVT.